The source of this TCR beta chain is a study of T-cell memory formation after mild COVID-19. The V and J ends lost 2 bases and 2 bases, in that order; junction bases with no gene match: 7. This CDR3 spans 17 amino acids. CDR1 and CDR2 from the germline V gene are WSHSY and SAAADI. TCRdb recomputed calls from the 5' RACE reads with MiXCR, one row per CDR3 protein. The data hold approximately 210,000 distinct CDR3 sequences, with about 10% observed a single time. This clonotype has more than one count but fewer than ten. V is TRBV10-2 and J is TRBJ2-1, with 9 bases aligning to TRBD2. The sequence was collected from a man between 18 and 35 years old who had mild COVID-19 (a few samples of this study predate the infection). Cell type and time point are not known. The sample was PBMCs or a T cell subset sorted from them (not recorded which). This chain's CDR3 is CASSEPPAGGPYNEQFF. In DNA, the CDR3 is TGCGCCAGCAGTGAGCCCCCAGCGGGGGGACCCTACAATGAGCAGTTCTTC.